One sample yielded the 6 T cell receptor beta chains listed below, sequenced in a study of T-cell reconstitution after alpha-beta-depleted transplantation in children. It was with unique molecular identifiers that the TCRbeta library was prepared. TCRdb reprocessed the PCR reads via MiXCR and lists one record per CDR3 protein. The table includes about 260,000 distinct CDR3 sequences, around 7.5% detected once. The sequencing here drew on PBMCs, mostly from graft donor cells, taken 180 days after TCRalphabeta/CD19-depleted stem cell transplant. The receptor set was obtained from a male patient aged 5 to 17 who had a stem cell transplant for acute lymphoblastic leukemia, so the T cells may come from the graft donor.

This clonotype was seen at least ten times. The rearrangement joins TRBV13 to TRBJ2-7; D ambiguous. This CDR3 is 13 amino acids long. Germline loops: CDR1 PRHDT, CDR2 FYEKMQ (reference sequence). The V end was cut by 0 bases, the J end by 5 bases, with 8 bases between. The CDR3 loop is CASSLGFRDEQYF. CDR3 nucleotide sequence: TGTGCCAGCAGCTTAGGATTCCGGGACGAGCAGTACTTC.

Regarding this clonotype: A read error may be the cause here, since a much bigger clone is one base away. This sequence joins TRBV7-2 and TRBJ2-2; D may match TRBD1 or TRBD2 (5 bases each). Germline V gene data show CDR1 as SGHTA and CDR2 as FQGNSA. This CDR3 region has 16 residues. CDR3 region: CASSLGDWARVGDLFF. Written as DNA, the CDR3 is TGTGCCAGCAGCTTAGGAGACTGGGCACGGGTCGGGGACCTGTTTTTT.

This clonotype was seen repeatedly, ten times or more. This chain connects TRBV28 to TRBJ1-2; TRBD1 agrees at 7 bases. Germline trimming cut 3 bases from V and 1 base from J; bases unmatched to any gene: 11. The CDR3 totals 17 residues. CDR1 is MDHEN, CDR2 SYDVKM, per germline. CDR3 region: CASSFYRGLRGNYGYTF. Written as DNA, the CDR3 is TGTGCCAGCAGTTTTTATAGGGGGCTAAGGGGTAACTATGGCTACACCTTC.

In its sample, this clonotype was seen many times. The chain joins TRBV7-9 to TRBJ1-1; D uncertain. Per germline, CDR1 SEHNR and CDR2 FQNEAQ (reference sequence). V dropped 3 bases and J dropped 4 bases, with 15 bases sitting between them. This CDR3 is 15 amino acids long. In DNA form, the CDR3 reads TGTGCCAGCAGCTTGGTAGGTAGGGTGGGCACTGAAGCTTTCTTT. Encoded protein: CASSLVGRVGTEAFF.

Ten or more counts support this clonotype. The gene calls are TRBV28 and TRBJ1-4; 10 bases line up with TRBD1. The germline CDR1 and CDR2 sequences are MDHEN and SYDVKM. Germline trimming cut 5 bases from V and 4 bases from J; bases unmatched to any gene: 10. This CDR3 region has 17 residues. This CDR3 reads CASSTWDRGKVNEKLFF. The CDR3 DNA reads TGTGCCAGCAGTACGTGGGACAGGGGAAAGGTTAATGAAAAACTGTTTTTT.

This clonotype came up many times. The CDR3 is CASSLSVRDYEQYF. The CDR3 DNA follows: TGTGCCAGCAGCTTAAGCGTGAGGGATTACGAGCAGTACTTC. The genes are TRBV7-2 and TRBJ2-7, with a possible D match to TRBD2 (5 bases). The CDR3 sequence is 14 residues long. Trimming took off 2 bases at V and 4 bases at J, with 12 bases between the two ends. Per the germline V gene, CDR1 is SGHTA and CDR2 is FQGNSA.